Each of the 17 T cell receptor beta chains below was sequenced from the same sample in a study of blood T cell repertoires in COVID-19. Repertoires were generated with immunoSEQ multiplex PCR, while TCRdb's copy carries only in-frame clones and drops some. The profile shows around 150,000 clones, 81% of them singletons. The sequencing sample was made of peripheral blood. The source is a man aged 60-69 years with active or convalescent COVID-19.

The CDR3 protein is CASRHRGDNEKLFF. In DNA form, the CDR3 reads TGTGCCAGCAGACACCGGGGGGATAATGAAAAACTGTTTTTT. This chain uses TRBV6-5 with TRBJ1-4; a possible D gene is TRBD1 (5 bases). From germline, CDR1 is MNHEY and CDR2 SVGAGI. The V and J ends lost 6 bases and 4 bases respectively, with 12 bases between them. The CDR3 runs 14 residues.

The table lists this clone with a few counts. The J gene is TRBJ1-4, the V gene TRBV28; possibly TRBD1 for D (6 bases). Trimming left V 7 bases short and J 8 bases short, with 14 bases between. The CDR3 totals 13 residues. CDR1 and CDR2 (germline): MDHEN, SYDVKM. The DNA of the CDR3 is TGTGCCAGCAAAGCAGGGGACGGAGAAAAACTGTTTTTT. Encoded protein: CASKAGDGEKLFF.

This chain connects TRBV28 to TRBJ2-7, with TRBD2 matching 9 bases. The CDR3 has 15 residues. Looked up from germline, CDR1 is MDHEN and CDR2 is SYDVKM. J lost 6 bases, V lost 5 bases, and 11 bases had no gene match. The CDR3 DNA reads as TGTGCCAGCAGTCCACATAGCGGGAGCCGACGCGAGCAGTACTTC. Translation: CASSPHSGSRREQYF.

The sample holds a few counts of this clone. The rearrangement joins TRBV28 to TRBJ1-1; TRBD1 matches 11 bases. CDR3 length equals 15 residues. Trimming took 6 bases from V and 4 from J; bases not matched to a gene: 7. CDR1 is MDHEN and CDR2 is SYDVKM in the germline V gene. CDR3 loop: CASSLGQGAGTEAFF. For the CDR3, the DNA is TGTGCCAGCAGCCTTGGACAGGGGGCGGGCACTGAAGCTTTCTTT.

This chain uses TRBV11-2 with TRBJ2-7, with a tentative D call TRBD2 (6 bases). Germline loops: CDR1 SGHAT, CDR2 FQNNGV. Trimming took off 4 bases at V and 2 bases at J, with 15 bases between the two ends. The CDR3 sequence is 15 residues long. The chain's CDR3 is CASSWGGLGPYEQYF. The CDR3 DNA sequence: TGTGCCAGCAGCTGGGGAGGATTAGGGCCCTACGAGCAGTACTTC.

This clone was observed many times. The gene calls are TRBV4-1 and TRBJ2-7; TRBD2 aligns across 13 bases. The ends lost 1 base at V and 5 bases at J; junction bases unmatched: 8. Germline CDR1 is MGHRA and CDR2 is YSYEKL. CDR3 size: 17 residues. CDR3 bases: TGCGCCAGCAGCCAAGCCGGGACTAGCGGGGCGTTCAACGAGCAGTACTTC. It codes for CASSQAGTSGAFNEQYF.

The chain recombines TRBV13 with TRBJ1-1; weak D call: TRBD1 (6 bases). CDR1 is PRHDT and CDR2 is FYEKMQ in the germline V gene (reference sequence). This CDR3 is built from 15 residues. The germline V and J ends were trimmed by 0 bases and 2 bases, with 10 bases remaining between them. CDR3 DNA sequence: TGTGCCAGCAGCTTAGGGGGGGCAGGAAACACTGAAGCTTTCTTT. This translates into CASSLGGAGNTEAFF.

This clone was observed a single time. The chain is built from TRBV28 and TRBJ1-2, with 7 positions matching TRBD1. Germline assignment: CDR1 MDHEN and CDR2 SYDVKM. V shed 4 bases, J shed 2 bases, and the junction held 7 bases outside the gene matches. This CDR3 region has 15 residues. CDR3 nucleotide sequence: TGTGCCAGCAGTTCACTGACAGGGACCAACTATGGCTACACCTTC. Translated, it gives CASSSLTGTNYGYTF.

This chain links TRBV5-1 with TRBJ2-5; D may be TRBD1 (6 bases). The V end was cut by 0 bases, the J end by 7 bases, with 13 bases between. Germline loops: CDR1 SGHRS, CDR2 YFSETQ. This CDR3 region has 14 residues. The CDR3 spells CASSLEQGVGTQYF. The CDR3 region has the DNA TGCGCCAGCAGCTTGGAACAGGGCGTCGGGACCCAGTACTTC.

V is TRBV11-1 and J is TRBJ2-5; TRBD1 matches 10 bases. V shed 0 bases, J shed 5 bases, and the junction held 3 bases outside the gene matches. CDR1 SGHAT and CDR2 FQDESV come from the germline V gene (reference sequence). CDR3 size: 15 residues. Here the CDR3 reads CASSLARTGGETQYF. For the CDR3, the DNA is TGTGCCAGCAGCTTAGCTCGGACAGGGGGTGAGACCCAGTACTTC.

V usage is TRBV28 and J usage is TRBJ2-7; unclear D gene. The CDR3 runs 12 residues. The V end was cut by 7 bases, the J end by 7 bases, with 14 bases between. Germline-derived CDR1 and CDR2 are MDHEN and SYDVKM. CDR3 protein: CASNWRSGEQYF. CDR3 nucleotides: TGTGCCAGCAATTGGCGGAGTGGTGAGCAGTACTTC.

This clone was seen more than once but under ten times. The chain has TRBV6-5 and TRBJ1-1, with TRBD1 matching 7 bases. The germline V gene has CDR1 MNHEY and CDR2 SVGAGI. This CDR3 is built from 14 residues. V shed 6 bases, J shed 4 bases, and the junction held 8 bases outside the gene matches. CDR3 nucleotides: TGTGCCAGCAGCCGTACCGGGACAGCCACTGAAGCTTTCTTT. This gives the protein CASSRTGTATEAFF.

This chain links TRBV27 with TRBJ1-2; D possibly corresponds to TRBD1 (6 bases). The CDR3 extends over 15 amino acids. V was cut by 6 bases and J by 3 bases, with 17 bases left in between. Germline CDR1 reads MNHEY; CDR2 reads SMNVEV (reference sequence). CDR3 loop: CASRGKQGGDYGYTF. CDR3 in DNA: TGTGCCAGCAGGGGGAAACAGGGAGGGGACTATGGCTACACCTTC.

V and J are TRBV13 and TRBJ2-1; 7 bases are a match to TRBD2. Trimming cost V 4 bases and J 7 bases; bases outside gene matches: 13. CDR3 length equals 16 residues. The germline gives CDR1 PRHDT, CDR2 FYEKMQ (reference sequence). CDR3 DNA: TGTGCCAGCAGCTACCCCCTTGACGGGGGGAGGAATGAGCAGTTCTTC. Translating it yields CASSYPLDGGRNEQFF. The complete variable domain, with remaining parts taken from reference TRBV13 and TRBJ2-1, reads AAGVIQSPRHLIKEKRETATLKCYPIPRHDTVYWYQQGPGQDPQFLISFYEKMQSDKGSIPDRFSAQQFSDYHSELNMSSLELGDSALYFCASSYPLDGGRNEQFFGPGTRLTVL.

The chain uses TRBV6-6 and TRBJ1-1; 7 nucleotides agree with TRBD1. V was pared by 0 bases and J by 3 bases, with 1 base of the junction left unmatched. The CDR3 is made up of 14 amino acids. Germline V gives CDR1 MNHNY, CDR2 SVGAGI (reference sequence). Here the CDR3 reads CASSYSGTDTEAFF. The DNA of the CDR3 is TGTGCCAGCAGTTACTCCGGGACAGACACTGAAGCTTTCTTT.

This chain links TRBV7-6 with TRBJ2-3; D may be TRBD2 (5 bases). Trimming removed 6 bases at V and 5 bases at J, with 9 bases between. The V gene's germline CDR1 is SGHVS and CDR2 FNYEAQ. CDR3 size: 12 residues. The CDR3 spells CASSREGDTQYF. CDR3 DNA: TGTGCCAGCAGTCGAGAGGGAGATACGCAGTATTTT.

V usage is TRBV5-1 and J usage is TRBJ2-5; D gene uncertain. Trimming removed 0 bases at V and 2 bases at J, with 8 bases between. This CDR3 is 14 amino acids long. The germline V gene encodes CDR1 SGHRS and CDR2 YFSETQ. The CDR3 DNA reads as TGCGCCAGCAGCTTGGTGCCAGTACAAGAGACCCAGTACTTC. This gives the protein CASSLVPVQETQYF.